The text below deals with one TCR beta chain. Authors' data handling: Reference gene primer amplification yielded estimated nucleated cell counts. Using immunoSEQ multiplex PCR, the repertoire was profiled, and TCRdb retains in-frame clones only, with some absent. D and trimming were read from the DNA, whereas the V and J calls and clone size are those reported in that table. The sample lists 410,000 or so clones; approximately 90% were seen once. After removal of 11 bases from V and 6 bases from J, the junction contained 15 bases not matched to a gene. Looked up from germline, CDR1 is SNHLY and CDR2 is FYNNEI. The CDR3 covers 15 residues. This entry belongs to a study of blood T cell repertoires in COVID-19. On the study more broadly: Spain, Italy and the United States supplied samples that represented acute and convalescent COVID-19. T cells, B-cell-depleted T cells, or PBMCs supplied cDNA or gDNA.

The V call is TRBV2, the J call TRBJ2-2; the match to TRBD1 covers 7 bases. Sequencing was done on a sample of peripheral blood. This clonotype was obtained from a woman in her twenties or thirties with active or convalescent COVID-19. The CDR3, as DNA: TGTGCCGCCAGACAGGGATTGAGTGTCTCCGGGGAGCTGTTTTTT. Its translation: CAARQGLSVSGELFF.